Sequencing of this TCR beta chain was carried out in a study of human T cells and chemical hapten exposure. Overall study: Diphenylcyclopropenone, dosed weekly to the scalp, was given to patients throughout the roughly 24-week study. Once 0.01% DPC had been applied to the upper back by patch test, readings were taken at 6 days. Patients, mostly women, had alopecia areata, alopecia totalis or alopecia universalis.

TCRdb analysed the RACE reads with MiXCR anew, one entry per CDR3 protein. There are roughly 98,000 distinct CDR3 sequences in the sample; around an eighth occur only once, and approximately 2.1% lies in the top ten. As to time point: patch test 1, 2 weeks after DPC sensitization. Noted treatment: therapeutic diphenylcyclopropenone sensitization with weekly scalp DPC. The material sequenced was whole blood, taken in connection with sensitization to the hapten diphenylcyclopropenone (DPC). This TCR came from a woman aged 40 to 55 with alopecia areata. Some clones in this sample may be carry-over from other donors' samples.

CDR3 nucleotide sequence: TGTGCCACCGCCAGGGAATCGGGTGAGCAGTACTTC. It codes for CATARESGEQYF. V usage is TRBV24-1 and J usage is TRBJ2-7; D is perhaps TRBD1 (5 bases). V dropped 9 bases and J dropped 7 bases, with 15 bases sitting between them. The CDR3 runs 12 residues. Germline CDR1 reads KGHDR; CDR2 reads SFDVKD.